Sequencing of this TCR beta chain was carried out in a study of blood T cells in healthy people across ages. Study results and limitations: Diversity estimates drawn from one million T cells were deemed underestimates.

Together with a sample-barcoded 5' primer, a J-beta primer mix was included in a second PCR lasting roughly 6 to 12 cycles. A single record per CDR3 protein comes from TCRdb applying MiXCR to the 5' RACE reads. The table shows 1.8 million or so distinct CDR3 sequences, with 35% to 50% occurring only once. In this sample, this clonotype turned up a few times. The antigen remains undetermined. Germline CDR1 is MGHDK and CDR2 is SYGVNS. Trimming removed 6 bases from V and 6 bases from J; junction bases left unmatched: 9. The CDR3 totals 15 residues. This sequence originates from a human donor in good health. What was sequenced was blood. The rearrangement links TRBV25-1 to TRBJ2-1; 9 positions agree with TRBD1. CDR3 sequence (DNA): TGTGCCAGCAGAACAGGGGGCCCTCCCGGCAATGAGCAGTTCTTC. This gives the protein CASRTGGPPGNEQFF.